The 16 T cell receptor beta chains in this list originate from one sample, sequenced in a study. One entry per CDR3 protein, called by TCRdb with MiXCR from the 5' RACE reads. The sample lists under 60,000 distinct CDR3 sequences, 28% seen once, with roughly 2% in the top ten. The sample was naive CD4+ T cells sorted from blood. Subset given: naive CD4+ T cells, CD4+CD45RA+CD25-. The receptors were sampled from a female donor with breast cancer.

The chain has TRBV5-6 and TRBJ2-1, with no clear D. From germline, CDR1 is SGHDT and CDR2 YYEEEE. This CDR3 contains 16 residues. Trimming left V 0 bases short and J 5 bases short, with 15 bases between. The CDR3 protein is CASSLASFRNHNEQFF. In DNA, the CDR3 is TGTGCCAGCAGCTTGGCCTCATTTAGGAACCACAATGAGCAGTTCTTC.

The gene calls are TRBV7-2 and TRBJ2-7; no clear D. V was cut by 3 bases and J by 3 bases, with 9 bases left in between. The germline V gene has CDR1 SGHTA and CDR2 FQGNSA. The CDR3 consists of 13 residues. In nucleotides, the CDR3 is TGTGCCAGCAGCTTTTTCGACCGCTACGAGCAGTACTTC. This sequence encodes CASSFFDRYEQYF.

The CDR3 is CASSRQWSEQFF. The CDR3 region has the DNA TGTGCCAGCAGTAGGCAATGGTCGGAGCAGTTCTTC. J is TRBJ2-1 and V is TRBV6-1; no clear D gene. Germline V gene lookup returns CDR1 MNHNS and CDR2 SASEGT. The CDR3 spans 12 residues. V was trimmed by 5 bases and J by 10 bases, leaving 12 bases between them.

This clonotype appeared a few times. This chain links TRBV10-3 with TRBJ2-1; D gene ambiguous. Germline CDR1 is ENHRY and CDR2 is SYGVKD. The CDR3 consists of 12 residues. Trimming took off 10 bases at V and 5 bases at J, with 12 bases between the two ends. The DNA of the CDR3 is TGTGCCACGGGCGTTGGGAACAATGAGCAGTTCTTC. Translating it yields CATGVGNNEQFF.

This chain joins TRBV7-2 and TRBJ2-5; the D is unclear. This CDR3 has 14 residues. V lost 3 bases and J lost 1, with 9 bases in between. The V gene's germline CDR1 is SGHTA and CDR2 FQGNSA. The CDR3 region is CASSFAWRQETQYF. Written as DNA, the CDR3 is TGTGCCAGCAGCTTCGCGTGGCGCCAAGAGACCCAGTACTTC.

The chain combines TRBV20-1 with TRBJ2-7; D perhaps matches TRBD1 (6 bases). With 0 bases removed from V and 2 bases from J, the gap between germline ends came to 11 bases. Germline assignment: CDR1 DFQATT and CDR2 SNEGSKA (reference sequence). This CDR3 has 14 amino acids. The CDR3 DNA follows: TGCAGTGCTAGAGATACAGGGCAAGCCTACGAGCAGTACTTC. The encoded protein is CSARDTGQAYEQYF.

Remarks on this clonotype: The junction differs from germline at one of its ends, possibly a read error. CDR3 DNA sequence: TGTGCCGGCAGTTACTCGGGTTCTGGGGCCAACGTCCTGACTTTC. Protein sequence: CAGSYSGSGANVLTF. The gene calls are TRBV6-6 and TRBJ2-6; D is unresolved. CDR3 length equals 15 residues. Germline CDR1 and CDR2: MNHNY and SVGAGI (reference sequence).

This clonotype occurred once. This may be a read error: a much more frequent sequence differs by one nucleotide. The gene calls are TRBV6-6 and TRBJ1-1; 7 nucleotides agree with TRBD1. The CDR3 is made up of 14 amino acids. CDR1 MNHNY and CDR2 SVGAGI come from the germline V gene (reference sequence). The CDR3 sequence: CVSTDDRVGTEAFF. CDR3 nucleotide sequence: TGTGTCAGCACCGACGACAGGGTTGGCACTGAAGCTTTCTTT.

The V gene is TRBV2, the J gene TRBJ1-2, with no clear D. Germline lookup yields CDR1 SNHLY and CDR2 FYNNEI. The germline V and J ends were trimmed by 7 bases and 2 bases, with 17 bases remaining between them. This CDR3 spans 15 amino acids. The CDR3 nucleotides are TGTGCCAGCACGCGGAGCCGGGATATAAACTATGGCTACACCTTC. This sequence encodes CASTRSRDINYGYTF.

This chain's CDR3 is CASSQGYQETQYF. The CDR3 nucleotides read TGCGCCAGCAGCCAAGGGTACCAAGAGACCCAGTACTTC. The chain combines TRBV4-1 with TRBJ2-5; no reliable D call. Germline CDR1 and CDR2: MGHRA and YSYEKL. V lost 1 base and J lost 0, with 3 bases in between. The CDR3 extends over 13 amino acids.

This clonotype was seen a few times. CDR3 region: CASSPTSGIEQFF. DNA for the CDR3: TGTGCCAGCAGCCCGACTAGCGGGATTGAGCAGTTCTTC. This rearrangement joins TRBV7-3 to TRBJ2-1; 11 nucleotides match TRBD2. The CDR3 has 13 residues. V shed 5 bases, J shed 9 bases, and the junction held 3 bases outside the gene matches. Germline CDR1 SGHTA, CDR2 FQGTGA.

This clonotype was detected many times. The chain recombines TRBV5-1 with TRBJ2-7; 7 bases align to TRBD1. Germline V gives CDR1 SGHRS, CDR2 YFSETQ. J gave up 3 bases and V 4 bases, and 10 bases lay outside the gene matches. The CDR3 length is 15 residues. The CDR3 DNA follows: TGCGCCAGCAGCCTAGGGACAGAGGATAGCTACGAGCAGTACTTC. Translating it yields CASSLGTEDSYEQYF.

This clonotype was recorded many times. The chain links TRBV29-1 to TRBJ2-3, with 10 bases lining up with TRBD2. The CDR3 is made up of 15 amino acids. Germline loops: CDR1 SQVTM, CDR2 ANQGSEA. V was pared by 7 bases and J by 4 bases, with 11 bases of the junction left unmatched. The CDR3 loop is CSARGASGSPDTQYF. CDR3 DNA sequence: TGCAGCGCCCGAGGGGCTAGCGGGAGCCCAGATACGCAGTATTTT.

This clonotype showed up just a few times. The chain combines TRBV28 with TRBJ1-4; TRBD1 is a possible D gene (6 bases). The V gene's germline CDR1 is MDHEN and CDR2 SYDVKM. The CDR3 contains 16 residues. V dropped 2 bases and J dropped 0 bases, with 10 bases sitting between them. DNA of the CDR3: TGTGCCAGCAGTTTACCAGGGGTGGCAACTAATGAAAAACTGTTTTTT. It is translated as CASSLPGVATNEKLFF. Using reference TRBV28 and TRBJ1-4 for the parts outside the CDR3, the full variable domain is DVKVTQSSRYLVKRTGEKVFLECVQDMDHENMFWYRQDPGLGLRLIYFSYDVKMKEKGDIPEGYSVSREKKERFSLILESASTNQTSMYLCASSLPGVATNEKLFFGSGTQLSVL.

CDR3 sequence: CASTRTPDNSPLHF. CDR3 DNA sequence: TGCGCCAGCACCCGGACACCTGATAATTCACCCCTCCACTTT. This sequence joins TRBV5-1 and TRBJ1-6, with D possibly TRBD1 on 5 matching bases. Germline assignment: CDR1 SGHRS and CDR2 YFSETQ. This CDR3 region has 14 residues. The V end lost 6 bases, the J end lost 5 bases, and 12 bases lay between the germline ends.

About this clonotype: A much larger clone lies one base from this, so it may be a read error. The genes are TRBV6-5 and TRBJ1-1; possible D gene TRBD1, 5 bases. Looked up from germline, CDR1 is MNHEY and CDR2 is SVGAGI. The CDR3 is 18 residues long. CDR3 sequence reads: CASSSQTQGGLLRTEASF. The DNA for the CDR3 is TGTGCCAGCAGTTCACAGACGCAGGGCGGATTGTTGCGCACTGAAGCTTCCTTT.